This T cell receptor (beta chain) was captured in a study of blood T cell repertoires in COVID-19. Study background: Spain, Italy and the United States supplied samples that represented acute and convalescent COVID-19. The analysed material was cDNA or gDNA that came from T cells, B-cell-depleted T cells, or PBMCs.

Using immunoSEQ multiplex PCR, the repertoire was profiled, and TCRdb retains in-frame clones only, with some absent. The sample lists 100,000 or so clones, approximately 90% occurring once. CDR3 length: 13 residues. Trimming cost V 7 bases and J 0 bases, with 9 bases left between them. From germline, CDR1 is SNHLY and CDR2 FYNNEI. The chain couples TRBV2 to TRBJ2-5; tentative D call: TRBD2 (5 bases). The TCR comes from a human donor with acute or convalescent COVID-19. The donor label of this sample is uncertain. The sequencing sample was made of peripheral blood. The CDR3 sequence: CASKRRDQETQYF. In DNA, the CDR3 is TGTGCCAGCAAACGGCGGGACCAAGAGACCCAGTACTTC.